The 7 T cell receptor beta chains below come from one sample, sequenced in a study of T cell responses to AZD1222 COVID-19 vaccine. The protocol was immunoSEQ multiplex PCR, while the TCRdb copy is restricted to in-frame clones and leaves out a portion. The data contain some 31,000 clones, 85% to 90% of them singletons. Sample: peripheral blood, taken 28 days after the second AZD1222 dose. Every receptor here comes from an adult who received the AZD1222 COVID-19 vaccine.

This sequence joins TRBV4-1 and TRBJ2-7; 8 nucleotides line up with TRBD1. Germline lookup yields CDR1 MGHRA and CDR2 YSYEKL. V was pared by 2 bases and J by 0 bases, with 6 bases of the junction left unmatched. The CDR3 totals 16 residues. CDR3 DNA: TGCGCCAGCAGCCAAACACCGGGACAGGACTCCTACGAGCAGTACTTC. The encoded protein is CASSQTPGQDSYEQYF.

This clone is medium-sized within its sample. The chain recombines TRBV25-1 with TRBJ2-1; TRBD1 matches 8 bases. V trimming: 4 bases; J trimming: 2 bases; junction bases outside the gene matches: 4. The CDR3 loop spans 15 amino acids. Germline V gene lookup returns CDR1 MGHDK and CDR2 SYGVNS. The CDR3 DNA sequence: TGTGCCAGCAGTGGGACAGGGCGCCCCTACAATGAGCAGTTCTTC. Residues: CASSGTGRPYNEQFF. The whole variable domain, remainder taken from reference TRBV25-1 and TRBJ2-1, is EADIYQTPRYLVIGTGKKITLECSQTMGHDKMYWYQQDPGMELHLIHYSYGVNSTEKGDLSSESTVSRIRTEHFPLTLESARPSHTSQYLCASSGTGRPYNEQFFGPGTRLTVL.

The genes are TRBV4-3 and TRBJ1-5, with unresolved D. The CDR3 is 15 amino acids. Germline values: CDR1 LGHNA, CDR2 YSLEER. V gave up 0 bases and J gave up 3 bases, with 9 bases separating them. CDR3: CASSQDWAYNQPQHF. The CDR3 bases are TGCGCCAGCAGCCAAGATTGGGCCTACAATCAGCCCCAGCATTTT.

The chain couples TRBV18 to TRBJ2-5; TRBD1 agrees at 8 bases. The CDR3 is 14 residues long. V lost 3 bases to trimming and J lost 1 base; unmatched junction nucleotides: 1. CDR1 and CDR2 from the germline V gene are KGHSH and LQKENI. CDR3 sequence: CASSPTGVQETQYF. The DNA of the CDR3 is TGTGCCAGCTCACCGACAGGGGTCCAAGAGACCCAGTACTTC.

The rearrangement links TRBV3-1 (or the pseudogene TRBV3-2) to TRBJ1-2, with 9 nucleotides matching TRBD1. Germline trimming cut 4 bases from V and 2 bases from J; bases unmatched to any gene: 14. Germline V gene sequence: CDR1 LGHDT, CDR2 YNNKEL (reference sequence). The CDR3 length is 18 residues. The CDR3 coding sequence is TGTGCCAGCAGCCTCGAGGGGACAGGGCTCCCAAGGAACTATGGCTACACCTTC. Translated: CASSLEGTGLPRNYGYTF.

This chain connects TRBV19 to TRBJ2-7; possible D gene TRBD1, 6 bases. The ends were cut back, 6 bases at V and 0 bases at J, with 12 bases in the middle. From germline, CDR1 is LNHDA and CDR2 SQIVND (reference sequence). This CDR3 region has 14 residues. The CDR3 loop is CASSQQGASYEQYF. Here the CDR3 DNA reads TGTGCCAGTAGCCAACAGGGAGCCTCCTACGAGCAGTACTTC.

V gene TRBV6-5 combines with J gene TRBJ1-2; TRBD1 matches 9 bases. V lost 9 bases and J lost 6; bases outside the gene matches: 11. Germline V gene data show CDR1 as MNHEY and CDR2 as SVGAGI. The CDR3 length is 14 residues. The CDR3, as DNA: TGTGCCAGACGACGGGACAGGGAACCCCATGGCTACACCTTC. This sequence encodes CARRRDREPHGYTF.